The 5 T cell receptor beta chains given below trace back to one sample, sequenced in a study of OX40 agonist ivuxolimab in advanced cancers. TCRdb's copy holds only in-frame clones and misses some; the assay was immunoSEQ multiplex PCR. The data hold tens of thousands of clones, with approximately 91% observed a single time. Here the sequenced sample was CD4+ or CD8+ T cells sorted from blood, taken in a trial of the OX40 agonist ivuxolimab. These receptors all come from an adult with an advanced solid tumor such as melanoma, head and neck, liver or kidney cancer.

The V and J genes are TRBV19 and TRBJ1-2; D is ambiguous. The CDR3 has 14 residues. V lost 6 bases, J lost 2 bases, and 13 bases lay in between. Germline V gene lookup returns CDR1 LNHDA and CDR2 SQIVND (reference sequence). The CDR3 sequence is CASSLGGINYGYTF. Written as DNA, the CDR3 is TGTGCCAGTAGCCTGGGAGGAATCAACTATGGCTACACCTTC. Full variable domain (rest looked up from reference TRBV19 and TRBJ1-2): DGGITQSPKYLFRKEGQNVTLSCEQNLNHDAMYWYRQDPGQGLRLIYYSQIVNDFQKGDIAEGYSVSREKKESFPLTVTSAQKNPTAFYLCASSLGGINYGYTFGSGTRLTVV.

The chain has TRBV15 and TRBJ1-5; possible D gene TRBD1, 5 bases. Germline loops: CDR1 LNHNV, CDR2 YYDKDF (reference sequence). The CDR3 has 15 residues. The V end was cut by 0 bases, the J end by 3 bases, with 9 bases between. The chain's CDR3 is CATSRDGGDNQPQHF. CDR3 sequence (DNA): TGTGCCACCAGCAGAGATGGAGGGGACAATCAGCCCCAGCATTTT.

This clone occurred once. This chain connects TRBV5-1 to TRBJ1-2, with a possible D match to TRBD1 (5 bases). Trimming removed 3 bases from V and 3 bases from J, with 9 bases in between. Germline CDR1 reads SGHRS; CDR2 reads YFSETQ. The CDR3 runs to 13 residues. CDR3 DNA: TGCGCCAGCAGCTACGGGACGGACTATGGCTACACCTTC. Protein product: CASSYGTDYGYTF.

This chain joins TRBV27 and TRBJ2-7; 8 nucleotides align to TRBD1. V shed 6 bases and J 3 bases; nucleotides not matched to a gene: 10. The germline V gene has CDR1 MNHEY and CDR2 SMNVEV (reference sequence). CDR3 size: 15 residues. The CDR3 reads CASSAGTGGNYEQYF. The CDR3 nucleotides read TGTGCCAGCAGCGCGGGAACAGGGGGGAACTACGAGCAGTACTTC.

The J gene is TRBJ2-7, the V gene TRBV10-1; D could derive from TRBD1 or TRBD2 (6 bases each). Trimming cost V 1 base and J 1 base, with 17 bases left between them. In germline, CDR1 is WNHNN, CDR2 SYGVQD (reference sequence). The CDR3 covers 17 residues. CDR3 residues: CASSEFQRGECSYEQYF. CDR3 DNA: TGCGCCAGCAGTGAGTTTCAGAGGGGGGAGTGTTCCTACGAGCAGTACTTC.